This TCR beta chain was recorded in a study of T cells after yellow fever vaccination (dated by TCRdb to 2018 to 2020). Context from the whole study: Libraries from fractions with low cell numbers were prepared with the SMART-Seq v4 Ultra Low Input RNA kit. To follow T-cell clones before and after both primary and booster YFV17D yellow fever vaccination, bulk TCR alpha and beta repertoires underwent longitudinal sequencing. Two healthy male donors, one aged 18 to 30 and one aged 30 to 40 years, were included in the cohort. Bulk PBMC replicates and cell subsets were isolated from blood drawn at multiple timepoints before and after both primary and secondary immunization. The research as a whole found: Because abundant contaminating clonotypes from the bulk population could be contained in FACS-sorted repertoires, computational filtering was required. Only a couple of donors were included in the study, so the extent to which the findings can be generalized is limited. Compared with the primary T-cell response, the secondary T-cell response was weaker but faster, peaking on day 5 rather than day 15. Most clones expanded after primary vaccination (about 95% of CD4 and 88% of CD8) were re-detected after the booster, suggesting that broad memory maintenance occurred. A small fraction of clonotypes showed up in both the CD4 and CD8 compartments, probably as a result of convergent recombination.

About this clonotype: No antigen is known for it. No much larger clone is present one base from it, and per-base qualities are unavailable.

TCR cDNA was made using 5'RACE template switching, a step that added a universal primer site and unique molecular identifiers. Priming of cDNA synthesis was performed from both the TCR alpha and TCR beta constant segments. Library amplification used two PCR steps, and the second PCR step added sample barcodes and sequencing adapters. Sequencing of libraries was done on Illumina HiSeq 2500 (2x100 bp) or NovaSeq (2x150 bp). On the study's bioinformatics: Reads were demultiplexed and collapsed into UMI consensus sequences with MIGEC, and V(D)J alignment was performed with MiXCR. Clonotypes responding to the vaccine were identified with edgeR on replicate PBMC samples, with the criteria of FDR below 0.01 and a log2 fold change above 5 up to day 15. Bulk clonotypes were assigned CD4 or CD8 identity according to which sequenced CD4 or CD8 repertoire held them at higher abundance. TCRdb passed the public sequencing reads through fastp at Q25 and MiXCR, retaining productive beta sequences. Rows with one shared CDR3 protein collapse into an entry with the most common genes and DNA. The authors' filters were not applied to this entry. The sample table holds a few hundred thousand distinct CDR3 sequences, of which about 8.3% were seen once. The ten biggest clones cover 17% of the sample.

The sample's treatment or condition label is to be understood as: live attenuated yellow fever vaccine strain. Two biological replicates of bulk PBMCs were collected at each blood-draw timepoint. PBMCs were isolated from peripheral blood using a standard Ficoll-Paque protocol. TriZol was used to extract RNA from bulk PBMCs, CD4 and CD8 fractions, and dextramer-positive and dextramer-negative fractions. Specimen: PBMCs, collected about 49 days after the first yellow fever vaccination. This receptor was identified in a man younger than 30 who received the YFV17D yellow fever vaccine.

The DNA sequence follows: TGCAGTGCTAGTGCGGACAGTAGGAAGGTCAACTATGGCTACACCTTC. It specifies CSASADSRKVNYGYTF. In this chain, TRBV20-1 is recombined with TRBJ1-2, and possibly TRBD1, on 6 matching bases. The V and J ends are trimmed by 3 bases and 2 bases, leaving 19 bases between them. Per the germline V gene (reference sequence), DFQATT is the CDR1 and SNEGSKA is the CDR2. The CDR3, from cysteine to phenylalanine, totals 16 residues. Only the CDR3 DNA is retained, 48 bases long and in frame from the first base.